This T cell receptor beta chain was identified during a study of blood T cell repertoires in COVID-19. Across the whole study: The study drew acute and convalescent COVID-19 samples from the United States, Italy and Spain.

Germline values: CDR1 SGHTA, CDR2 FQGNSA. V shed 4 bases and J 0 bases; nucleotides not matched to a gene: 2. This CDR3 has 15 residues. Participants were aged about 18 to 100 years from around 25 US areas. Libraries were prepared by immunoSEQ multiplex PCR; TCRdb keeps only in-frame clonotypes and omits some of them. The sample has around 220,000 clones, around nine tenths seen once; the top ten hold less than 2.5%. This clonotype originated in a woman under 30 who had recovered from COVID-19. What was sequenced was PBMCs or T cells enriched from blood (not recorded which). The V and J genes are TRBV7-2 and TRBJ1-3; 8 bases agree with TRBD1. The CDR3 region has the DNA TGTGCCAGCAGCTACGACAGGGGCTCTGGAAACACCATATATTTT. It encodes CASSYDRGSGNTIYF.